These 18 T cell receptor beta chains share one sample of origin, sequenced in a study of cytomegalovirus exposure and HLA in healthy donors. The PCR was carried out with 60 Vbeta primers and 13 Jbeta primers. Measured with immunoSEQ multiplex PCR; TCRdb has only the in-frame clones, and not every one. Here the sample spans under 100,000 clones, 60% to 80% being singletons. The specimen sequenced was PBMCs. Receptors originate from a woman between 45 and 60 years old in good health and CMV-seropositive.

This clone showed up just once. CDR3 DNA sequence: TGTGCCAGCAGCTTGGATGGGGGGACAGATACGCAGTATTTT. Its translation is CASSLDGGTDTQYF. This sequence joins TRBV5-5 and TRBJ2-3; perhaps TRBD2 as D (6 bases). V was cut by 0 bases and J by 3 bases, with 8 bases left in between. Germline V gene sequence: CDR1 SGHKS, CDR2 YYEKEE (reference sequence). The CDR3 runs to 14 residues. The variable domain in full, with the rest retrieved from reference TRBV5-5 and TRBJ2-3, is DAGVTQSPTHLIKTRGQQVTLRCSPISGHKSVSWYQQVLGQGPQFIFQYYEKEERGRGNFPDRFSARQFPNYSSELNVNALLLGDSALYLCASSLDGGTDTQYFGPGTRLTVL.

V is TRBV5-4 and J is TRBJ1-5; 9 bases line up with TRBD1. Trimming at V came to 4 bases and at J to 5 bases, leaving 7 bases not matched to a gene. CDR1 and CDR2 (germline): SGHNT, YYREEE (reference sequence). This CDR3 has 15 amino acids. The CDR3 DNA follows: TGTGCCAGCAGCGTGGACAGGGGTGCGCATCAGCCCCAGCATTTT. It encodes CASSVDRGAHQPQHF.

This clone was seen a few times. The genes are TRBV5-1 and TRBJ2-2; 9 bases agree with TRBD2. CDR3 size: 17 residues. The germline gives CDR1 SGHRS, CDR2 YFSETQ. V shed 0 bases and J 2 bases; nucleotides not matched to a gene: 5. For the CDR3, the DNA is TGCGCCAGCAGCTTGGTTCCGGGGACTAGCAACACCGGGGAGCTGTTTTTT. It encodes CASSLVPGTSNTGELFF.

This clone was seen once. The chain employs TRBV6-5 and TRBJ2-7; D is unclear. The germline gives CDR1 MNHEY, CDR2 SVGAGI. This CDR3 has 12 amino acids. V lost 7 bases to trimming and J lost 5 bases, with 12 bases between them. Here the CDR3 DNA reads TGTGCCAGCACCGGTTGGGCGAACGAGCAGTACTTC. Translation gives CASTGWANEQYF.

This chain uses TRBV14 with TRBJ2-5, with 8 nucleotides matching TRBD2. Germline lookup yields CDR1 SGHDN and CDR2 FVKESK. This CDR3 is built from 17 residues. With V trimmed by 4 bases and J by 5 bases, 15 bases remained unmatched. CDR3: CASSPREGGRRAETQYF. The CDR3 coding sequence is TGTGCCAGCAGCCCCAGGGAGGGCGGGAGGAGGGCTGAGACCCAGTACTTC.

This chain joins TRBV7-8 and TRBJ1-5, with a weak D call TRBD1 (5 bases). Trimming shortened V by 5 bases and J by 5 bases, and 16 bases separated the two germline ends. This CDR3 region has 15 residues. CDR1 SGHVS and CDR2 FQNEAQ come from the germline V gene. The CDR3: CASSPDPGFDQPQHF. In DNA, the CDR3 is TGTGCCAGCAGCCCAGACCCAGGGTTCGATCAGCCCCAGCATTTT.

In DNA, the CDR3 is TGTGCCACCAGCAGAACAGGCACCGGGGAGCTGTTTTTT. Translation: CATSRTGTGELFF. The chain uses TRBV15 and TRBJ2-2; weak D call: TRBD1 (5 bases). The CDR3 covers 13 residues. The germline gives CDR1 LNHNV, CDR2 YYDKDF (reference sequence). V was cut by 2 bases and J by 4 bases, with 5 bases left in between.

This clone has more than one count but fewer than ten. The gene calls are TRBV6-1 and TRBJ2-3; TRBD1 matches at 7 bases. CDR3 length equals 14 residues. With V trimmed by 6 bases and J by 4 bases, 7 bases remained unmatched. From germline, CDR1 is MNHNS and CDR2 SASEGT. The CDR3 DNA reads TGTGCCAGCAGGGGGGACAGCCCTTCAGATACGCAGTATTTT. Its translation is CASRGDSPSDTQYF.

The chain recombines TRBV7-6 with TRBJ2-1; the D gene is possibly TRBD2 (6 bases). Trimming took off 2 bases at V and 6 bases at J, with 17 bases between the two ends. This CDR3 comprises 16 residues. The germline CDR1 and CDR2 sequences are SGHVS and FNYEAQ. For the CDR3, the DNA is TGTGCCAGCAGCTTAACAACCGCGCTAGCGCTCAATGAGCAGTTCTTC. It specifies CASSLTTALALNEQFF.

The chain carries TRBV7-2 and TRBJ2-7, with TRBD1 matching 7 bases. CDR1 and CDR2 from the germline V gene are SGHTA and FQGNSA. The trim removed 0 bases at V and 3 bases at J, leaving 5 bases unmatched. The length of the CDR3 is 15 residues. CDR3 loop: CASSLARGQRYEQYF. CDR3 sequence (DNA): TGTGCCAGCAGCTTAGCGAGGGGGCAGCGCTACGAGCAGTACTTC.

The rearrangement uses TRBV6-1 and TRBJ2-1; D might be TRBD2 (5 bases). CDR1 MNHNS and CDR2 SASEGT come from the germline V gene. V dropped 5 bases and J dropped 6 bases, with 11 bases sitting between them. This CDR3 comprises 13 residues. The CDR3 protein is CASSFGLGNEQFF. The CDR3 DNA reads TGTGCCAGCAGTTTCGGACTGGGCAATGAGCAGTTCTTC.

The DNA for the CDR3 is TGTGCCAGCAGCCCAGGGGGGCGACGAGGGGATACGCAGTATTTT. Translating gives CASSPGGRRGDTQYF. The chain couples TRBV5-4 to TRBJ2-3, with D possibly being TRBD1 (7 bases). Germline V gene lookup returns CDR1 SGHNT and CDR2 YYREEE (reference sequence). V was trimmed by 4 bases and J by 6 bases, leaving 18 bases between them. The CDR3 covers 15 residues.

The chain links TRBV4-3 to TRBJ2-7, with 7 bases matching TRBD2. Losses at the gene ends were 0 bases for V and 3 bases for J; bases not matched to a gene: 2. From germline, CDR1 is LGHNA and CDR2 YSLEER. This CDR3 contains 14 residues. CDR3 bases: TGCGCCAGCAGCCAAGAGGCGGGAGACTACGAGCAGTACTTC. Translating gives CASSQEAGDYEQYF.

The CDR3 protein is CASSGGQDEAFF. The CDR3 bases are TGTGCCAGCAGTGGGGGACAGGATGAAGCTTTCTTT. This chain connects TRBV6-1 to TRBJ1-1; 8 nucleotides match TRBD1. This CDR3 comprises 12 residues. Germline V gives CDR1 MNHNS, CDR2 SASEGT. Trimming took 4 bases from V and 7 from J; bases not matched to a gene: 2.

The rearrangement uses TRBV2 and TRBJ2-5; 12 nucleotides align to TRBD1. TRBJ2-7 explains the end of the DNA better; the J call may be wrong. Germline V lookup: CDR1 SNHLY, CDR2 FYNNEI. The CDR3 has 14 amino acids. The CDR3 here is CASSVGTGGREQYF. In DNA form, the CDR3 reads TGTGCCAGCAGTGTAGGGACAGGGGGCCGCGAGCAGTACTTC.

The chain combines TRBV10-3 with TRBJ1-3, with D unresolved. The CDR3 extends over 13 amino acids. The ends were cut back, 10 bases at V and 0 bases at J, with 10 bases in the middle. Germline V gives CDR1 ENHRY, CDR2 SYGVKD. CDR3 in DNA: TGTGCCACCATTACGAGCTCTGGAAACACCATATATTTT. This sequence encodes CATITSSGNTIYF.

DNA of the CDR3: TGTGCCAGCAGCCAGTGGGGCCCAGTGTTGACGGCCGAGCAGTACTTC. Its translation is CASSQWGPVLTAEQYF. This sequence joins TRBV4-2 and TRBJ2-7; D might be TRBD1 (5 bases). The length of the CDR3 is 16 residues. Germline values: CDR1 LGHNA, CDR2 YNFKEQ. V shed 3 bases and J shed 6 bases, with 21 bases lying between them.

The chain recombines TRBV7-8 with TRBJ2-1; D remains unclear. Germline loops: CDR1 SGHVS, CDR2 FQNEAQ. V was pared by 1 base and J by 2 bases, with 12 bases between. CDR3 length: 16 amino acids. The CDR3 spells CASSLESQSTYNEQFF. In nucleotides, the CDR3 is TGTGCCAGCAGCTTAGAATCCCAATCAACCTACAATGAGCAGTTCTTC.